Below are 16 T cell receptor beta chains sequenced from a single sample in a study of blood T cell repertoires in COVID-19. Sequencing used immunoSEQ multiplex PCR; TCRdb keeps in-frame clones, though not all of them. Among about 310,000 clones listed, around 86% were seen once. Specimen: peripheral blood. These receptors all stem from a man between 70 and 80 years old with acute or convalescent COVID-19.

V is TRBV25-1 and J is TRBJ1-6, with D possibly being TRBD1 (5 bases). Germline values: CDR1 MGHDK, CDR2 SYGVNS. The CDR3 contains 14 residues. The ends were cut back, 1 base at V and 9 bases at J, with 10 bases in the middle. CDR3 nucleotide sequence: TGTGCCAGCAGTGAATTCGGGGGTCGTTCACCCCTCCACTTT. It yields the protein CASSEFGGRSPLHF. The full variable domain, completed using reference TRBV25-1 and TRBJ1-6, is EADIYQTPRYLVIGTGKKITLECSQTMGHDKMYWYQQDPGMELHLIHYSYGVNSTEKGDLSSESTVSRIRTEHFPLTLESARPSHTSQYLCASSEFGGRSPLHFGNGTRLTVT.

The CDR3 DNA sequence: TGCGCCAGCAGCCAACGTACGGCGCGGGGGGTCGGCGATGAGCAGTTCTTC. Protein sequence: CASSQRTARGVGDEQFF. The chain recombines TRBV4-3 with TRBJ2-1; 8 bases are shared with TRBD2. The CDR3 runs to 17 residues. Germline CDR1 is LGHNA and CDR2 is YSLEER. The trim removed 2 bases at V and 8 bases at J, leaving 14 bases unmatched.

This chain connects TRBV7-2 to TRBJ2-5; D might be TRBD1 (8 bases). V was trimmed by 6 bases and J by 5 bases, leaving 22 bases between them. The CDR3 loop spans 16 amino acids. Per the germline V gene, CDR1 is SGHTA and CDR2 is FQGNSA. The CDR3 DNA sequence: TGTGCCAGCAGTCCTACTACAGGGGGAGGGGGCGAGACCCAGTACTTC. This sequence encodes CASSPTTGGGGETQYF.

In its sample, this clone was seen once. The J gene is TRBJ2-1, the V gene TRBV4-2; TRBD2 matches at 9 bases. The CDR3 has 16 amino acids. Trimming at V came to 1 base and at J to 0 bases, leaving 1 base not matched to a gene. Looked up from germline, CDR1 is LGHNA and CDR2 is YNFKEQ. The CDR3 region has the DNA TGTGCCAGCAGCCAAGCGGGACTAGCCTCCTACAATGAGCAGTTCTTC. It encodes CASSQAGLASYNEQFF.

This chain uses TRBV10-2 with TRBJ2-1; 9 nucleotides line up with TRBD1. V was clipped by 4 bases and J by 2 bases; unmatched bases: 6. The CDR3 totals 16 residues. Germline CDR1 reads WSHSY; CDR2 reads SAAADI. The CDR3 reads CASSGTRDRAYNEQFF. The CDR3 DNA follows: TGCGCCAGCAGTGGGACCCGGGACAGGGCCTACAATGAGCAGTTCTTC.

The gene calls are TRBV29-1 and TRBJ2-1; 10 nucleotides line up with TRBD2. CDR3 length: 14 amino acids. The junction had 4 bases not matched to a gene; V was cut back by 4 bases and J by 4 bases. Per germline, CDR1 SQVTM and CDR2 ANQGSEA. The CDR3 nucleotides are TGCAGCGTTGGTGCTAGCGGGAGTTACAATGAGCAGTTCTTC. Protein product: CSVGASGSYNEQFF.

V gene TRBV5-1 combines with J gene TRBJ1-1, with D possibly TRBD1 on 6 matching bases. The V gene's germline CDR1 is SGHRS and CDR2 YFSETQ. Between the trimmed V and J ends, which lost 0 bases and 3 bases, there was a span of 9 bases. This CDR3 is built from 14 residues. The CDR3 reads CASSLVAGDTEAFF. CDR3 bases: TGCGCCAGCAGCTTGGTCGCAGGGGACACTGAAGCTTTCTTT.

The rearrangement uses TRBV4-3 and TRBJ1-6, with D possibly matching TRBD1 (5 bases). Germline loops: CDR1 LGHNA, CDR2 YSLEER. There are 15 residues in the CDR3. Trimming pared 0 bases from V and 8 bases from J, leaving 11 bases between. As DNA, the CDR3 is TGCGCCAGCAGCCAAGATAATGGGGGGTATTCACCCCTCCACTTT. Translated, it gives CASSQDNGGYSPLHF.

This chain uses TRBV6-5 with TRBJ2-7, with D possibly being TRBD1 (6 bases). Trimming removed 0 bases at V and 9 bases at J, with 15 bases between. The CDR3 contains 14 residues. The V gene's germline CDR1 is MNHEY and CDR2 SVGAGI. The CDR3, as DNA: TGTGCCAGCAGTTACTCGGGGACACAACAGAGGCAGTACTTC. As protein: CASSYSGTQQRQYF.

The gene calls are TRBV28 and TRBJ2-7, with 10 bases lining up with TRBD1. Germline V gene lookup returns CDR1 MDHEN and CDR2 SYDVKM. CDR3 length: 15 amino acids. Losses at the gene ends were 6 bases for V and 5 bases for J; bases not matched to a gene: 10. The CDR3 nucleotides read TGTGCCAGCAGCTCTCTGGGACAGGGGCTTGACGAGCAGTACTTC. Amino acid sequence: CASSSLGQGLDEQYF.

The chain couples TRBV19 to TRBJ2-6, with unresolved D. The V end was cut by 4 bases, the J end by 4 bases, with 5 bases between. CDR1 LNHDA and CDR2 SQIVND come from the germline V gene (reference sequence). The CDR3 runs to 13 residues. The CDR3 nucleotides are TGTGCCAGTAGTAACGGGGGGGCCAACGTCCTGACTTTC. Translating it yields CASSNGGANVLTF.

The chain has TRBV6-5 and TRBJ1-2; the match to TRBD1 covers 9 bases. There are 15 residues in the CDR3. The J segment lost 4 bases and the V segment lost 11 bases, leaving 14 bases of the junction unmatched. The germline CDR1 and CDR2 sequences are MNHEY and SVGAGI. CDR3 amino acids: CAGSRDRERSYGYTF. The CDR3 DNA follows: TGTGCCGGGTCCCGGGACAGGGAACGGTCCTATGGCTACACCTTC.

In DNA form, the CDR3 reads TGTGCCAGCAGCTTTGTGGCATTTGCTTCACCCCTCCACTTT. Its protein is CASSFVAFASPLHF. J is TRBJ1-6 and V is TRBV7-2, with D unresolved. The germline gives CDR1 SGHTA, CDR2 FQGNSA. Trimming removed 3 bases from V and 9 bases from J, with 12 bases in between. CDR3 size: 14 residues. The full variable domain, completed using reference TRBV7-2 and TRBJ1-6, is GAGVSQSPSNKVTEKGKDVELRCDPISGHTALYWYRQSLGQGLEFLIYFQGNSAPDKSGLPSDRFSAERTGGSVSTLTIQRTQQEDSAVYLCASSFVAFASPLHFGNGTRLTVT.

The rearrangement links TRBV28 to TRBJ1-1; D not resolved. This CDR3 has 13 amino acids. CDR1 is MDHEN and CDR2 is SYDVKM in the germline V gene. Between the trimmed V and J ends, which lost 4 bases and 2 bases, there was a span of 8 bases. This CDR3 is CASSSPHNTEAFF. The CDR3 nucleotides read TGTGCCAGCAGTTCTCCACACAACACTGAAGCTTTCTTT.

This chain links TRBV6-5 with TRBJ1-3; the D is unclear. The CDR3 sequence is 15 residues long. V shed 10 bases and J shed 0 bases, with 16 bases lying between them. The germline V gene encodes CDR1 MNHEY and CDR2 SVGAGI. The CDR3 loop reads CATTPGGSSGNTIYF. The CDR3 coding sequence is TGTGCCACCACCCCCGGCGGCAGCTCTGGAAACACCATATATTTT.

The chain is built from TRBV20-1 and TRBJ2-3; the D gene is possibly TRBD2 (5 bases). CDR1 and CDR2 from the germline V gene are DFQATT and SNEGSKA (reference sequence). The CDR3 has 14 residues. Trimming removed 3 bases at V and 2 bases at J, with 12 bases between. This CDR3 reads CSASQAGNTDTQYF. DNA for the CDR3: TGCAGTGCTAGTCAGGCGGGTAACACAGATACGCAGTATTTT.